This T cell receptor (beta chain) is from a study of technical replicates of blood from several donors. This clone was seen only a few times. Generated by immunoSEQ multiplex PCR, the TCRdb table keeps only in-frame clones and is missing some. This table holds about 66,000 clones, over 75% found once. Germline V gene lookup returns CDR1 GTSNPN and CDR2 SVGIG (reference sequence). Trimming took off 4 bases at V and 7 bases at J, with 19 bases between the two ends. CDR3 length: 14 residues. This sequence was found in a human donor in good health. Some clones in this sample may be carry-over from other donors' samples. The rearrangement uses TRBV30 and TRBJ1-2; maybe TRBD1 (5 bases). Sequenced: PBMCs. In DNA, the CDR3 is TGTGCCTGGACTCACCTTGCCGGGGGTGTTGGCTACACCTTC. Translation gives CAWTHLAGGVGYTF.